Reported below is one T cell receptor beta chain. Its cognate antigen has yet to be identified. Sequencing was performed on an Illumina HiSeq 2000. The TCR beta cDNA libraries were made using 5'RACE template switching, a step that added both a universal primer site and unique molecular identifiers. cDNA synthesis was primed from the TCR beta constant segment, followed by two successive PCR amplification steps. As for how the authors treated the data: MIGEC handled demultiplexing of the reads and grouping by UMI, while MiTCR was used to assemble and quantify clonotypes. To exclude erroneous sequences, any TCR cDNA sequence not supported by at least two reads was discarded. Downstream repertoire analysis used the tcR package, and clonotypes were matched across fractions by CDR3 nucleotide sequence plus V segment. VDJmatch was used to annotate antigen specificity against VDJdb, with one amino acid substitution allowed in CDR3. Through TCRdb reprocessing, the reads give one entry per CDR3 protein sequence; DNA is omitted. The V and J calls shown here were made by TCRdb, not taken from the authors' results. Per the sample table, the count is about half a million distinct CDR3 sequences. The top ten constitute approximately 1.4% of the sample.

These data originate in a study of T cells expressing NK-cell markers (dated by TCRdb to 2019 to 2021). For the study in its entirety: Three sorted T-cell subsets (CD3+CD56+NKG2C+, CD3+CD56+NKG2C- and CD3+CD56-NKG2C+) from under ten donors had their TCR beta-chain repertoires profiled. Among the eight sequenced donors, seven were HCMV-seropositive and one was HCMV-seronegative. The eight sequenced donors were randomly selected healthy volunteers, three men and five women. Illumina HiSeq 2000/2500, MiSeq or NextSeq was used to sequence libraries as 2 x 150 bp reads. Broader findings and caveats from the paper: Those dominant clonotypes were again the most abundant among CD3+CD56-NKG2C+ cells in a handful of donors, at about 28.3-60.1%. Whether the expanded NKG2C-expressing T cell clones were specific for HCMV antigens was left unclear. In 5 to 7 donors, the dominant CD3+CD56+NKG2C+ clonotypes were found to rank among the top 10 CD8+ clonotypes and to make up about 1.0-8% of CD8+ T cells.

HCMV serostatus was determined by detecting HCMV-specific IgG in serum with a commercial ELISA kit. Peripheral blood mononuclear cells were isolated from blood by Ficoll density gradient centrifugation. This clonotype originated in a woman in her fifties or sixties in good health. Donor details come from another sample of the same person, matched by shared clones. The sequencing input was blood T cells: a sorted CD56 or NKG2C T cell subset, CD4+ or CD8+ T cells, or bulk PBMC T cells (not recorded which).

The CDR3 here reads CAWSKGGEQETQYF. This chain joins TRBV30 to TRBJ2-5; TCRdb calls TRBD1, which cannot be checked without DNA. The CDR3 spans 14 residues, from the cysteine through the phenylalanine. No DNA is given. CDR1 and CDR2, per the germline V gene (reference sequence), are GTSNPN and SVGIG.